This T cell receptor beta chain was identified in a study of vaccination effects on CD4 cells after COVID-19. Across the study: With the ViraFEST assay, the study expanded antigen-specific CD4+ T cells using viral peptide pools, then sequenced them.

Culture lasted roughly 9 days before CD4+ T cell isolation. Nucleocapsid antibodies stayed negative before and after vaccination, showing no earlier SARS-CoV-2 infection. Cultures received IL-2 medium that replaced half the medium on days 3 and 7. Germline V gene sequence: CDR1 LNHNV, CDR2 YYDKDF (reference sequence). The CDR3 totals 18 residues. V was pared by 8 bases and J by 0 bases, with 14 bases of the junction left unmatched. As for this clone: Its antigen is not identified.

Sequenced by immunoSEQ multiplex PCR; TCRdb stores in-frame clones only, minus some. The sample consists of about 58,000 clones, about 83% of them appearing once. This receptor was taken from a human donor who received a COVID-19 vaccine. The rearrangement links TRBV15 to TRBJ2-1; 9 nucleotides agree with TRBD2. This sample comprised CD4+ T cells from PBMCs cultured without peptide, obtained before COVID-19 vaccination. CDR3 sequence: CATGIGTSRLISYNEQFF. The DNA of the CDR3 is TGTGCCACCGGAATAGGGACTAGCAGACTAATCTCCTACAATGAGCAGTTCTTC. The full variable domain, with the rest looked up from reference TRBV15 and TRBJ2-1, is DAMVIQNPRYQVTQFGKPVTLSCSQTLNHNVMYWYQQKSSQAPKLLFHYYDKDFNNEADTPDNFQSRRPNTSFCFLDIRSPGLGDTAMYLCATGIGTSRLISYNEQFFGPGTRLTVL.